Following are 6 T cell receptor beta chains from one sample sequenced in a study of identical twins' blood T cells. TCRdb fed the 5' RACE reads into MiXCR, producing one record per CDR3 protein. The table shows 400,000 or so distinct CDR3 sequences, with around 30% occurring only once. The sample was PBMCs. The receptors derive from a woman between 18 and 50 years old in good health.

The V and J genes are TRBV19 and TRBJ2-1; TRBD2 agrees at 12 bases. Germline lookup yields CDR1 LNHDA and CDR2 SQIVND (reference sequence). CDR3 length: 15 residues. The trim removed 3 bases at V and 8 bases at J, leaving 5 bases unmatched. CDR3 loop: CASSILAGGRDEQFF. CDR3 DNA sequence: TGTGCCAGTAGTATTCTAGCGGGGGGGCGCGATGAGCAGTTCTTC.

The J gene is TRBJ1-1, the V gene TRBV6-5, with D perhaps TRBD1 (5 bases). Looked up from germline, CDR1 is MNHEY and CDR2 is SVGAGI. This CDR3 contains 13 residues. Deletions cut 6 bases from V and 5 bases from J, with 13 bases between. The CDR3 DNA follows: TGTGCCAGCAGCGGGACCGGGAGGACTGAAGCTTTCTTT. Amino acids: CASSGTGRTEAFF.

This sequence joins TRBV29-1 and TRBJ1-2; 8 bases match TRBD1. After removal of 1 base from V and 4 bases from J, the junction contained 2 bases not matched to a gene. The CDR3 is made up of 13 amino acids. CDR1 is SQVTM and CDR2 is ANQGSEA in the germline V gene. The CDR3 nucleotides are TGCAGCGTTGAAGGGGACAGGACCTATGGCTACACCTTC. This codes for CSVEGDRTYGYTF.

In this sample, this clonotype turned up a few times. V usage is TRBV29-1 and J usage is TRBJ2-5; D might be TRBD2 (5 bases). V dropped 3 bases and J dropped 3 bases, with 8 bases sitting between them. Germline CDR1 and CDR2: SQVTM and ANQGSEA. This CDR3 is built from 12 residues. In nucleotides, the CDR3 is TGCAGCGTTGATTTCGGGAAAGAGACCCAGTACTTC. The encoded protein is CSVDFGKETQYF.

CDR3 residues: CASRDTPRETGELFF. The CDR3 coding sequence is TGCGCCAGCAGGGACACTCCGCGGGAAACCGGGGAGCTGTTTTTT. This chain links TRBV5-1 with TRBJ2-2; D might be TRBD2 (6 bases). The V and J ends lost 5 bases and 5 bases respectively, with 16 bases between them. The CDR3 contains 15 residues. CDR1 and CDR2 (germline): SGHRS, YFSETQ.

About this clonotype: The junction does not match germline at one end; this may be a read error. The J gene is TRBJ2-3, the V gene TRBV18; no clear D. The CDR3 is made up of 13 amino acids. CDR1 and CDR2 (germline): KGHSH, LQKENI. The CDR3 spells CAGSPPPPDTQYF. CDR3 in DNA: TGTGCCGGCTCACCTCCCCCACCCGATACGCAGTATTTT.